This TCR beta chain was profiled in a study of cytomegalovirus exposure and HLA in healthy donors. The PCR ran on 60 Vbeta and 13 Jbeta primers. Here immunoSEQ multiplex PCR was the method, and the copy in TCRdb shows in-frame clones only, minus some. This table has approximately 260,000 clones, about four fifths appearing once. Study results and limitations: Reports indicate that TCR beta sequences accurately predicted the HLA-A and HLA-B alleles of most subjects. While the bulk of TCR sequences proved rare, some public TCRs turned up in many donors.

Worth noting for this clone: Its antigen is currently unknown.

The length of the CDR3 is 15 residues. Germline V gene data show CDR1 as MNHNS and CDR2 as SASEGT. The V and J ends lost 1 base and 5 bases, in that order; junction bases with no gene match: 8. The material sequenced was PBMCs. The source is a woman aged 40 to 50 in good health and CMV-seropositive. V and J are TRBV6-1 and TRBJ2-7, with 7 bases matching TRBD2. CDR3 bases: TGTGCCAGCAGTGAAGGGGGAGCGGGATCTAACGAGCAGTACTTC. It yields the protein CASSEGGAGSNEQYF.